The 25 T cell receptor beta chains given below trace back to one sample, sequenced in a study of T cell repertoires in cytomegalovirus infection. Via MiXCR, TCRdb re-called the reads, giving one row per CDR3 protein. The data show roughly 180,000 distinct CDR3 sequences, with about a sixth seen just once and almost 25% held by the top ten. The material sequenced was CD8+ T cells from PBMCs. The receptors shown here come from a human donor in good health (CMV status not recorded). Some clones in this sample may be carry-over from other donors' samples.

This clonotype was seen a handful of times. The CDR3 region has the DNA TGTGCCAGCAGTACGGGACGGTACACCGGGGAGCTGTTTTTT. This translates into CASSTGRYTGELFF. The chain joins TRBV12-3 or TRBV12-4 to TRBJ2-2; D could derive from TRBD1 or TRBD2 (5 bases each). The CDR3 loop spans 14 amino acids. Trimming left V 5 bases short and J 3 bases short, with 10 bases between.

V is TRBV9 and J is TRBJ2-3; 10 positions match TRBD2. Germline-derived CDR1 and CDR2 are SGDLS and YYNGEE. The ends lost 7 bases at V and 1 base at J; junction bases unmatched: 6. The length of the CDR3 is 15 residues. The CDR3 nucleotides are TGTGCCAGCGCCCTCGGGACTAGCGGCACAGATACGCAGTATTTT. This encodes CASALGTSGTDTQYF. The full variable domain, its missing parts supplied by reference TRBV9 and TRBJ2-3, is DSGVTQTPKHLITATGQRVTLRCSPRSGDLSVYWYQQSLDQGLQFLIQYYNGEERAKGNILERFSAQQFPDLHSELNLSSLELGDSALYFCASALGTSGTDTQYFGPGTRLTVL.

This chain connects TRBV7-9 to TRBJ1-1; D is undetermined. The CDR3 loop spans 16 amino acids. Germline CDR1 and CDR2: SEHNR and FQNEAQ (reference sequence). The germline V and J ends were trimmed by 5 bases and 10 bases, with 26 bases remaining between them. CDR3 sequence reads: CASSVPGLAASGGAFF. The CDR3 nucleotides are TGTGCCAGCAGCGTCCCGGGTTTGGCGGCCTCCGGAGGAGCTTTCTTT.

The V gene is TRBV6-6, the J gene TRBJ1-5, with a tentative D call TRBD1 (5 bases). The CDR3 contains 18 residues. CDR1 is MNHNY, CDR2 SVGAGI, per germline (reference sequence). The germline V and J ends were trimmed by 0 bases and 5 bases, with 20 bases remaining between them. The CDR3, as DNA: TGTGCCAGCAGTTACTCGAGGGGACGCCCCAATCCTCATCAGCCCCAGCATTTT. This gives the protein CASSYSRGRPNPHQPQHF.

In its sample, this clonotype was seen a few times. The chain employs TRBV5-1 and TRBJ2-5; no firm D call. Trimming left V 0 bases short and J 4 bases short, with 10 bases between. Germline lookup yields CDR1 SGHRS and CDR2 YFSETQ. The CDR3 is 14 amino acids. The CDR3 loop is CASSLGNGGETQYF. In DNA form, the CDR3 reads TGCGCCAGCAGCTTGGGTAACGGTGGAGAGACCCAGTACTTC.

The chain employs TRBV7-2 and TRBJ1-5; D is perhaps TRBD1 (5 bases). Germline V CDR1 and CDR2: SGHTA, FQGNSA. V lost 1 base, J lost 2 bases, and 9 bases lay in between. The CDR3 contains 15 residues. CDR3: CASSLVRDGNQPQHF. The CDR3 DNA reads TGTGCCAGCAGCTTAGTCAGGGACGGCAATCAGCCCCAGCATTTT.

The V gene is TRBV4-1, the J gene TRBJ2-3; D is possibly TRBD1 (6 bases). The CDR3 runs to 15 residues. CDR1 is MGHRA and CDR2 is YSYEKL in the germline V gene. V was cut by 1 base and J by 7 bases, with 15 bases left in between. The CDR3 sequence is CASSQVDSRQYTQYF. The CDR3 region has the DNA TGCGCCAGCAGCCAAGTGGACAGTCGGCAGTATACGCAGTATTTT.

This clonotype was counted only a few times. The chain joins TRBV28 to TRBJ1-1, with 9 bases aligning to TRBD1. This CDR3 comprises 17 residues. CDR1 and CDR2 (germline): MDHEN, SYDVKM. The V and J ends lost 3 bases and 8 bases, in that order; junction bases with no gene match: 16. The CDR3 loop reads CASSFTGTGSLTAEAFF. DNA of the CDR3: TGTGCCAGCAGTTTCACCGGGACAGGGTCCCTCACGGCGGAAGCTTTCTTT.

The CDR3 bases are TGTGCCAGCAGCCACGAGGGGACTCGTCACTATGGCTACACCTTC. Its protein product is CASSHEGTRHYGYTF. The chain carries TRBV7-2 and TRBJ1-2; tentatively, D is TRBD1 (5 bases). Germline V CDR1 and CDR2: SGHTA, FQGNSA. The CDR3 is 15 amino acids. Trimming left V 5 bases short and J 3 bases short, with 16 bases between.

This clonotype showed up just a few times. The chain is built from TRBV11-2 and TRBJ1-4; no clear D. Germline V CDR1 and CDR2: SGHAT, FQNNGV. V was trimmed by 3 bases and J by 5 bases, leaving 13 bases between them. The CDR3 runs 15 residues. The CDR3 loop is CASSFIRAVNEKLFF. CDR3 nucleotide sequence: TGTGCCAGCAGCTTTATTAGGGCTGTGAATGAAAAACTGTTTTTT.

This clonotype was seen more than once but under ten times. The CDR3: CASSPRPRSNQPQHF. The CDR3 bases are TGTGCCAGCAGCCCCCGACCAAGAAGCAATCAGCCCCAGCATTTT. The chain joins TRBV7-6 to TRBJ1-5; D not resolved. Per germline, CDR1 SGHVS and CDR2 FNYEAQ. The CDR3 spans 15 residues. Trimming stripped 5 bases from V and 1 base from J, with 12 bases between.

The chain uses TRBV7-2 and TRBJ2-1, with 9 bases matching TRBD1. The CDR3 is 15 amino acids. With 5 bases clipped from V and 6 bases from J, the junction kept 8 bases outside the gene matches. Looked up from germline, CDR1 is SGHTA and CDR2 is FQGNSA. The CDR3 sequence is CASSSYRGPLNEQFF. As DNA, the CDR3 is TGTGCCAGCAGCAGCTACAGGGGGCCCCTCAATGAGCAGTTCTTC.

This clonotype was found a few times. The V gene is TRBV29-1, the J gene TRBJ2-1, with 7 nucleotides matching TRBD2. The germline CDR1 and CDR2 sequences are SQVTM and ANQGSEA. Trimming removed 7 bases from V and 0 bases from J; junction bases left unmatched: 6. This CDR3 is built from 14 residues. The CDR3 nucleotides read TGCAGCGCCCTAAGCGGGGACTCCTACAATGAGCAGTTCTTC. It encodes CSALSGDSYNEQFF.

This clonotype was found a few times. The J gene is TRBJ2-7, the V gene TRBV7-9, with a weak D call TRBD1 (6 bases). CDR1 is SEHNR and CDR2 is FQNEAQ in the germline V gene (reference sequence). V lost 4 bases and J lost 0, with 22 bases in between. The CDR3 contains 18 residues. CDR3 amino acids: CASSSLWTVSFSSYEQYF. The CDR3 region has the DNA TGTGCCAGCAGCTCCTTGTGGACAGTCTCTTTCAGCTCCTACGAGCAGTACTTC.

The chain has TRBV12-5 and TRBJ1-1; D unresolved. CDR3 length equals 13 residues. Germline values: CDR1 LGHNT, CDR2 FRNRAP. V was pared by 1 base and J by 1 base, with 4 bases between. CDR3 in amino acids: CASGLGGNTEAFF. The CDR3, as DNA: TGTGCTAGTGGTTTGGGAGGGAACACTGAAGCTTTCTTT.

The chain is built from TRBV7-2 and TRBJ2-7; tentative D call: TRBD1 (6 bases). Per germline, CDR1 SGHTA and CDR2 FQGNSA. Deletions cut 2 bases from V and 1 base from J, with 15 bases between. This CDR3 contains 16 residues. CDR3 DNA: TGTGCCAGCAGCTTAAATCAGGGGTCAAGATCCTACGAGCAGTACTTC. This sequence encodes CASSLNQGSRSYEQYF.

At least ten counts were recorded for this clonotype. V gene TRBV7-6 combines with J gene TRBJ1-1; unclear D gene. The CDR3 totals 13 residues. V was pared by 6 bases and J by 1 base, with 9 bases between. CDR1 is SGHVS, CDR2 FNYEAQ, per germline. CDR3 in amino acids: CASRPPGNTEAFF. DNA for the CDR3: TGTGCCAGCAGGCCACCGGGGAACACTGAAGCTTTCTTT.

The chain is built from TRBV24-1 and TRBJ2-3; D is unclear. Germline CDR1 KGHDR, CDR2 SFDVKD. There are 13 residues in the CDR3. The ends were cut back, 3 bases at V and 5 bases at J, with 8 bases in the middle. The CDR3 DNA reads TGTGCCACCAGTGATCCTAAGGTAGATACGCAGTATTTT. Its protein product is CATSDPKVDTQYF.

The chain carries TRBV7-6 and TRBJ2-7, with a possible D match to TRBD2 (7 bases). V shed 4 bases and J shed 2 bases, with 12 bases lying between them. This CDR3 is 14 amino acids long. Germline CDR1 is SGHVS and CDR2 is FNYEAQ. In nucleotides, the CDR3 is TGTGCCAGCAGCTCGGGGGGCAAAGCCTACGAGCAGTACTTC. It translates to CASSSGGKAYEQYF.

Here the CDR3 reads CSVPGLAAYNEQFF. In nucleotides, the CDR3 is TGCAGCGTTCCTGGACTAGCGGCCTACAATGAGCAGTTCTTC. The V and J genes are TRBV29-1 and TRBJ2-1; TRBD2 agrees at 10 bases. This CDR3 comprises 14 residues. Germline V lookup: CDR1 SQVTM, CDR2 ANQGSEA. V lost 5 bases and J lost 2; bases outside the gene matches: 3.

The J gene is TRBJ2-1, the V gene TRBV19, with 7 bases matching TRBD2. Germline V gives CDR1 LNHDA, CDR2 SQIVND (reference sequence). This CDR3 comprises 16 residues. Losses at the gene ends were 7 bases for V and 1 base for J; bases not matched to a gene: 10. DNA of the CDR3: TGTGCCAGTAAGAGCTTGGCTAGCGGATCCTACAATGAGCAGTTCTTC. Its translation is CASKSLASGSYNEQFF.

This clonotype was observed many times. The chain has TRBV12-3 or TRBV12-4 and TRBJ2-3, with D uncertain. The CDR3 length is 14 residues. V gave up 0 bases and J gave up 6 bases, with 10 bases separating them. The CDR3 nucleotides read TGTGCCAGCAGTTTAGCGATCGGTACGGATACGCAGTATTTT. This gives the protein CASSLAIGTDTQYF.

As DNA, the CDR3 is TGTGCCAGCAGCGCACACAGGGGCGCACGAACAGATACGCAGTATTTT. Protein: CASSAHRGARTDTQYF. The V call is TRBV9, the J call TRBJ2-3; 7 nucleotides line up with TRBD1. Per germline, CDR1 SGDLS and CDR2 YYNGEE. The length of the CDR3 is 16 residues. After removal of 3 bases from V and 3 bases from J, the junction contained 10 bases not matched to a gene.

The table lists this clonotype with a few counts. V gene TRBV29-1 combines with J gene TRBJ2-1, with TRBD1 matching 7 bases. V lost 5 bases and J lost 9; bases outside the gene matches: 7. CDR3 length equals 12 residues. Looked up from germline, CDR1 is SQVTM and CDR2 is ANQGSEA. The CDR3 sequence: CSVISAGGEQFF. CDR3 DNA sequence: TGCAGCGTTATTTCTGCAGGGGGTGAGCAGTTCTTC.

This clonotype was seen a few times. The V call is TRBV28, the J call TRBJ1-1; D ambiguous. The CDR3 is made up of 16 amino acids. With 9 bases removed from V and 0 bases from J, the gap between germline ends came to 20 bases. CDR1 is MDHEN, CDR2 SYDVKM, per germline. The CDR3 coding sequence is TGTGCCAGGGGAGGTAACCGAGGGTTGATGAACACTGAAGCTTTCTTT. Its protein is CARGGNRGLMNTEAFF.